The 14 T cell receptor beta chains below all came from one sample that was sequenced in a study of cytomegalovirus exposure and HLA in healthy donors. Amplification used 60 Vbeta primers and 13 Jbeta primers. Sequenced by immunoSEQ multiplex PCR; TCRdb stores in-frame clones only, minus some. In the table there are 90,000 to 140,000 clones, around 80% of which are singletons. The source material was PBMCs. The source is a man aged 40-50 years in good health and CMV-seropositive.

The rearrangement uses TRBV2 and TRBJ2-4; D not certain. Trimming removed 4 bases at V and 0 bases at J, with 10 bases between. CDR3 length: 15 amino acids. Germline assignment: CDR1 SNHLY and CDR2 FYNNEI. The DNA for the CDR3 is TGTGCCAGCAGTGTTGACTTACCAGCCAAAAACATTCAGTACTTC. Translation gives CASSVDLPAKNIQYF.

CDR3 sequence (DNA): TGTGCCAGCAGCCCACAGGGAGTCCAGGGGGAGCAGTTCTTC. This translates into CASSPQGVQGEQFF. The chain uses TRBV9 and TRBJ2-1; D perhaps matches TRBD1 (6 bases). V lost 4 bases, J lost 10 bases, and 18 bases lay in between. Germline CDR1 is SGDLS and CDR2 is YYNGEE. The CDR3 contains 14 residues.

This chain's CDR3 is CAWKGQGNSPLHF. In DNA form, the CDR3 reads TGTGCCTGGAAAGGACAGGGGAATTCACCCCTCCACTTT. The chain joins TRBV30 to TRBJ1-6, with 9 bases aligning to TRBD1. The V and J ends lost 4 bases and 7 bases, in that order; junction bases with no gene match: 2. The CDR3 extends over 13 amino acids. The germline V gene encodes CDR1 GTSNPN and CDR2 SVGIG (reference sequence).

The V gene is TRBV19, the J gene TRBJ1-5; 9 nucleotides agree with TRBD1. Germline CDR1 LNHDA, CDR2 SQIVND (reference sequence). V was clipped by 3 bases and J by 5 bases; unmatched bases: 11. This CDR3 has 17 amino acids. The CDR3 is CASSISGQGSADQPQHF. DNA of the CDR3: TGTGCCAGTAGTATCTCTGGACAGGGGTCCGCGGATCAGCCCCAGCATTTT.

This rearrangement joins TRBV4-3 to TRBJ2-1; D gene unclear. CDR1 and CDR2 (germline): LGHNA, YSLEER. Trimming stripped 0 bases from V and 2 bases from J, with 8 bases between. This CDR3 has 15 residues. The CDR3 is CASSQDASPYNEQFF. The CDR3, as DNA: TGCGCCAGCAGCCAAGACGCTAGTCCCTACAATGAGCAGTTCTTC.

The chain links TRBV21-1 to TRBJ2-7; the DNA was not compared with TRBD1, the D call given in the table. TRBV21-1 is a known pseudogene. This CDR3 comprises 17 residues. The CDR3 DNA is TGTGCCAGCAGCAAAGCAGTCAGGGGCCCCAGCTCCTACGAGCAGTACTTC. The encoded protein is CASSKAVRGPSSYEQYF.

This clone has a handful of counts. The chain employs TRBV6-1 and TRBJ2-1; D not resolved. The CDR3 totals 12 residues. Germline lookup yields CDR1 MNHNS and CDR2 SASEGT. Deletions cut 4 bases from V and 6 bases from J, with 7 bases between. In DNA form, the CDR3 reads TGTGCCAGCAGTGTGGAGTCCAATGAGCAGTTCTTC. This gives the protein CASSVESNEQFF.

This clone was recorded once. The J gene is TRBJ2-1, the V gene TRBV19, with D possibly being TRBD2 (6 bases). The germline gives CDR1 LNHDA, CDR2 SQIVND (reference sequence). This CDR3 is 13 amino acids long. The V end lost 7 bases, the J end lost 4 bases, and 11 bases lay between the germline ends. This CDR3 reads CASTWTTYNEQFF. The CDR3 nucleotides are TGTGCCAGTACCTGGACTACTTACAATGAGCAGTTCTTC.

The V and J genes are TRBV6-1 and TRBJ1-6; D is possibly TRBD1 (6 bases). Between the trimmed V and J ends, which lost 4 bases and 8 bases, there was a span of 12 bases. The CDR3 consists of 14 residues. Germline values: CDR1 MNHNS, CDR2 SASEGT. CDR3 nucleotides: TGTGCCAGCAGTGCAAGAGGGGGGGATTCACCCCTCCACTTT. This sequence encodes CASSARGGDSPLHF.

In its sample, this clone was seen a few times. This chain joins TRBV7-9 and TRBJ1-2; 10 nucleotides agree with TRBD1. Germline V gene sequence: CDR1 SEHNR, CDR2 FQNEAQ (reference sequence). Trimming at V came to 8 bases and at J to 4 bases, leaving 10 bases not matched to a gene. This CDR3 is 15 amino acids long. CDR3 in amino acids: CASLPGGQGLYGYTF. CDR3 coding DNA: TGTGCCAGCCTCCCCGGGGGACAGGGGCTCTATGGCTACACCTTC.

The chain employs TRBV7-2 and TRBJ1-5; 8 bases are a match to TRBD1. Losses at the gene ends were 3 bases for V and 7 bases for J; bases not matched to a gene: 2. The germline CDR1 and CDR2 sequences are SGHTA and FQGNSA. This CDR3 is 13 amino acids long. The CDR3 here is CASSLDREQPQHF. In nucleotides, the CDR3 is TGTGCCAGCAGCTTGGACAGGGAACAGCCCCAGCATTTT.

The chain couples TRBV7-2 to TRBJ1-5; TRBD1 matches 7 bases. CDR3 length: 15 amino acids. Germline CDR1 and CDR2: SGHTA and FQGNSA. V gave up 1 base and J gave up 3 bases; unmatched junction bases: 3. The CDR3 nucleotides read TGTGCCAGCAGCTTAGACGGACAGGACAATCAGCCCCAGCATTTT. Translated: CASSLDGQDNQPQHF.

The CDR3 region is CSVGPPPEDNEQFF. In nucleotides, the CDR3 is TGCAGCGTTGGCCCCCCCCCAGAGGACAATGAGCAGTTCTTC. The chain recombines TRBV29-1 with TRBJ2-1, with D unclear. Germline V CDR1 and CDR2: SQVTM, ANQGSEA. The CDR3 covers 14 residues. Trimming took off 4 bases at V and 5 bases at J, with 15 bases between the two ends.

This rearrangement joins TRBV7-3 to TRBJ2-7; weak D call: TRBD2 (6 bases). Looked up from germline, CDR1 is SGHTA and CDR2 is FQGTGA. Trimming cost V 0 bases and J 1 base, with 7 bases left between them. The CDR3 spans 14 residues. The CDR3 here is CASSLTSGSYEQYF. CDR3 coding DNA: TGTGCCAGCAGCTTAACTAGCGGATCCTACGAGCAGTACTTC.